Reported below is one TCR beta chain. No antigen is known for it. Per-nucleotide qualities are absent, and no much larger clonotype sits a single base away. The data belong to a study of T cells in Graves' hyperthyroidism and ophthalmopathy (dated by TCRdb to between 2018 and 2021). Regarding the complete study: Peripheral blood was sampled at the time of initial diagnosis, prior to any treatment. The roughly 91 discovery patients were randomly divided into training and test sets at a 7:3 ratio. After blood sampling, hyperthyroidism patients were treated with methimazole at a starting dose of 30 mg daily, and ophthalmopathy patients were treated with high-dose intravenous methylprednisolone. Whether ophthalmopathy could be predicted prospectively was tested in an independent validation cohort made up of roughly 20 hyperthyroidism patients plus 17 patients who later progressed to ophthalmopathy. In addition, the study compared T-cell repertoires in thyroid tissue and in blood from roughly six Graves' hyperthyroidism patients. To identify TCR V-J signatures that set the groups apart, the researchers used a discovery cohort of more than 95 patients, made up of 43 with Graves' ophthalmopathy and 57 with stable Graves' hyperthyroidism. TCR Vbeta CDR3 sequencing of 120 to 150 peripheral blood samples (approximately 44 ophthalmopathy, about 75 hyperthyroidism and about 17 progressor patients) is reported in the paper. Broad study findings and their caveats: Sample size was not statistically predetermined, and investigators were not blinded to group allocation. Ophthalmopathy was separated from stable hyperthyroidism by a 13 V-J signature model, with 85% to 90% sensitivity and just over 81% specificity obtained in cross-validation and 80%/75% obtained in testing. Most expanded thyroid clonotypes (frequency above 0.001) were also detected in blood, suggesting blood repertoires may reflect thyroid immune responses. During validation, the model predicted progression to ophthalmopathy a median of approximately 6 months ahead of onset, with almost 71% sensitivity and roughly 72% specificity.

TCR beta CDR3 regions were amplified from RNA transcripts. For the first round of RT-PCR on the TCR CDR3, the HTBI primer set was used together with the Qiagen OneStep RT-PCR kit. A second multiplex PCR round built the libraries, followed by size selection and purification. Libraries were sequenced paired-end with 100 bp reads on an Illumina HiSeq2000. As for how the authors treated the data: SOAPnuke was used to process the raw data, throwing out any read that contained adapters or uncalled bases, had a mean Phred below 15, or lacked an exact constant-primer or identifier match. High-quality paired reads were merged with COPE v1.2.5, and unique nucleotide sequences were defined as clonotypes. Clonotypes were aligned to IMGT TRBV, TRBD and TRBJ reference segments using MiTCR v1.1. The analysis was restricted to V-J combinations with a frequency above 0.0001, which together covered about 99% of the repertoires. The TCS score was defined as the ratio of F50 (clonal expansion) to E x V (chaos), calculated using BLOSUM62-based TCRdist between CDR3 peptides within each V-J. Welch's t-statistics and random forest reduced fewer than 600 V-J features to 10 to 15, which were used in a naive Bayes classifier (R e1071). TCRdb trimmed public reads at Q25 via fastp, called clones via MiXCR and kept in-frame beta chains. A single entry per CDR3 protein holds the most common genes and DNA from its merged rows. The V and J calls follow TCRdb's processing rather than the paper's. The table for this sample lists approximately 510,000 distinct CDR3 sequences; less than 25% of them were counted only once. The ten largest clones take up 26% of the sample.

Stable Graves' hyperthyroidism was defined as the absence of progression to ophthalmopathy over 18 months of follow-up. Hyperthyroidism patients were newly diagnosed, had a disease duration of under 2 months, and were aged 18 to 65 years. The study excluded patients with uncontrolled infections, other autoimmune diseases, pregnancy or lactation. Diagnoses were established on the basis of clinical symptoms, serum thyroxine and TRAb, thyroid ultrasound, and orbital computed tomography. PBMCs were isolated from about 9.2 ml of fresh peripheral blood by Ficoll-Paque density gradient centrifugation. Total RNA was extracted with Trizol reagent, and quality was checked on an Agilent 2100 Bioanalyzer. The receptor was derived from a man aged 18 to 35 with Graves' hyperthyroidism. The sample consisted of blood.

The sequence in DNA is TGTGCCAGCAGTTTAGTCAGATCCTACACTGAAGCTTTCTTT. Translated, this is CASSLVRSYTEAFF. The sequence is built from TRBV12-3 or TRBV12-4 and TRBJ1-1; the D gene is unclear. The CDR3 numbers 14 residues from cysteine through phenylalanine. Only the CDR3 part of the read is kept: 42 bases, read in frame from the first base. The V and J ends are trimmed by 1 base and 3 bases, leaving 9 bases between them.